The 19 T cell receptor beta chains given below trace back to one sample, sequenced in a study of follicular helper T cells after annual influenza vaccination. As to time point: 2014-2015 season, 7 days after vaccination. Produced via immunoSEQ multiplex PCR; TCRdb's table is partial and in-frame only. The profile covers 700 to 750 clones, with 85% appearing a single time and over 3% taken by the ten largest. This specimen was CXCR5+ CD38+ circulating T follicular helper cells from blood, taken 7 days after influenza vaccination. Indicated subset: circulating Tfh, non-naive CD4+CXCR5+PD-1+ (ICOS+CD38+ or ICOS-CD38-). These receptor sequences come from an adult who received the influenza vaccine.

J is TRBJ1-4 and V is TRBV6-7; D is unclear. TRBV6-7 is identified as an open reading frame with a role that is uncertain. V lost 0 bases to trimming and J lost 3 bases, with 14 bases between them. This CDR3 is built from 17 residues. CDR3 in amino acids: CASSYSKAGHPNEKLFF. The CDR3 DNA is TGTGCCAGCAGTTACTCGAAGGCTGGGCACCCTAATGAAAAACTGTTTTTT.

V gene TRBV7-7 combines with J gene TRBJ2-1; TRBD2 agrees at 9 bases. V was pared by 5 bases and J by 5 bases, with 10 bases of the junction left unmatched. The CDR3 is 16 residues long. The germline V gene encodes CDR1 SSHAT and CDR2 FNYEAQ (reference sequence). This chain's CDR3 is CASSRLAGAGDNEQFF. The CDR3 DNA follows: TGTGCCAGCAGCCGATTAGCGGGGGCAGGAGACAATGAGCAGTTCTTC.

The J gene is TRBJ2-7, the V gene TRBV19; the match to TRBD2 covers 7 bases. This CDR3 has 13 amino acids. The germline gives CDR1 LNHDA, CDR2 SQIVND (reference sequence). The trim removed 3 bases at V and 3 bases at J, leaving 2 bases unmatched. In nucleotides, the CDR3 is TGTGCCAGTAGTATGAGCGGGAACTACGAGCAGTACTTC. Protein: CASSMSGNYEQYF. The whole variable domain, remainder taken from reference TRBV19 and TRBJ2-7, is DGGITQSPKYLFRKEGQNVTLSCEQNLNHDAMYWYRQDPGQGLRLIYYSQIVNDFQKGDIAEGYSVSREKKESFPLTVTSAQKNPTAFYLCASSMSGNYEQYFGPGTRLTVT.

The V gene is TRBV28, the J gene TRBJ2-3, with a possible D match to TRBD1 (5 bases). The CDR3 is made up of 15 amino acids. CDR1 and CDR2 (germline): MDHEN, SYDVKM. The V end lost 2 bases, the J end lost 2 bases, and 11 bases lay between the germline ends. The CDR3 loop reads CASSLAGPDTDTQYF. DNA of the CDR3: TGTGCCAGCAGTTTAGCAGGGCCTGACACAGATACGCAGTATTTT.

The CDR3 sequence is CSVQGRTEAFF. The CDR3 coding sequence is TGCAGCGTTCAGGGGCGCACTGAAGCTTTCTTT. J is TRBJ1-1 and V is TRBV29-1, with D perhaps TRBD1 (6 bases). Trimming cost V 5 bases and J 4 bases, with 8 bases left between them. Looked up from germline, CDR1 is SQVTM and CDR2 is ANQGSEA. This CDR3 is built from 11 residues. The complete variable domain, with remaining parts taken from reference TRBV29-1 and TRBJ1-1, reads SAVISQKPSRDICQRGTSLTIQCQVDSQVTMMFWYRQQPGQSLTLIATANQGSEATYESGFVIDKFPISRPNLTFSTLTVSNMSPEDSSIYLCSVQGRTEAFFGQGTRLTVV.

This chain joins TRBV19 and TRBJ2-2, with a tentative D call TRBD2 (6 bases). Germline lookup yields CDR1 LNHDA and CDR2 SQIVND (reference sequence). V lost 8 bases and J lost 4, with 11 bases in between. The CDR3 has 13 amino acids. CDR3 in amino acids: CASRRGGTGELFF. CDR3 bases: TGTGCCAGTCGAAGGGGAGGCACCGGGGAGCTGTTTTTT.

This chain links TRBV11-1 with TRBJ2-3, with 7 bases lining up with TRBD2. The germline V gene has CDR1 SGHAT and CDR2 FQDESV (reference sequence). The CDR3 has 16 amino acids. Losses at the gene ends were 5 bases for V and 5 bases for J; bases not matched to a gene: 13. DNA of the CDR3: TGTGCCAGCAGCAATATCGGGGGGAGAAATGAAGATACGCAGTATTTT. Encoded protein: CASSNIGGRNEDTQYF.

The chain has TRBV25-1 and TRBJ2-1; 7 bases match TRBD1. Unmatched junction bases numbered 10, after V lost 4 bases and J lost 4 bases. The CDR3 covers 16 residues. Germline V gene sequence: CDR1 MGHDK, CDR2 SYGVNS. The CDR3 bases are TGTGCCAGCAGTGCCGTCCAGGGGGTCGGTTACAATGAGCAGTTCTTC. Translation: CASSAVQGVGYNEQFF.

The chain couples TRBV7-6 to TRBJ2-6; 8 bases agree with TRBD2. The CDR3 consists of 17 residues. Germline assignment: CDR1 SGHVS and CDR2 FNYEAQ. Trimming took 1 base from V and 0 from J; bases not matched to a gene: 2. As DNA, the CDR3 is TGTGCCAGCAGCTTAGGCGGGGGGAACTCTGGGGCCAACGTCCTGACTTTC. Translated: CASSLGGGNSGANVLTF.

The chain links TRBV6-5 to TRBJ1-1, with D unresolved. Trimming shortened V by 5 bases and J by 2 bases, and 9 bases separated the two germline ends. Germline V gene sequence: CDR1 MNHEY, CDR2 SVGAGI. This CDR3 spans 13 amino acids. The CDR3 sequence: CASSPDYNTEAFF. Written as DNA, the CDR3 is TGTGCCAGCAGTCCGGACTATAACACTGAAGCTTTCTTT.

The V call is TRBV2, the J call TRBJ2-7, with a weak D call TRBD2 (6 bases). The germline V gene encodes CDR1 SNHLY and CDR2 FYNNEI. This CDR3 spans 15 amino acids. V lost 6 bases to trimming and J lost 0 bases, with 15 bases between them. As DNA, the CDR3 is TGTGCCAGCAGCAAGACGGGGGTGAACTCCTACGAGCAGTACTTC. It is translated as CASSKTGVNSYEQYF. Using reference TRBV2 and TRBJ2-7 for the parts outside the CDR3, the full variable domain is EPEVTQTPSHQVTQMGQEVILRCVPISNHLYFYWYRQILGQKVEFLVSFYNNEISEKSEIFDDQFSVERPDGSNFTLKIRSTKLEDSAMYFCASSKTGVNSYEQYFGPGTRLTVT.

The CDR3 here is CASSLGWGHGGYSYNEQFF. CDR3 in DNA: TGTGCCAGCAGCTTAGGGTGGGGCCACGGTGGATATTCCTACAATGAGCAGTTCTTC. V and J are TRBV11-2 and TRBJ2-1, with a weak D call TRBD1 (5 bases). Germline V gene lookup returns CDR1 SGHAT and CDR2 FQNNGV. V dropped 1 base and J dropped 1 base, with 20 bases sitting between them. There are 19 residues in the CDR3.

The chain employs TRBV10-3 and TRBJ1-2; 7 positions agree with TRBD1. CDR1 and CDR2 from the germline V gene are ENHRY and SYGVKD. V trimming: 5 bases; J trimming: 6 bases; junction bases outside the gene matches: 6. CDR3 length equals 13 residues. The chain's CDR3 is CAISQGTVNGYTF. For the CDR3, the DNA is TGTGCCATCAGTCAAGGGACAGTGAATGGCTACACCTTC.

CDR3 in DNA: TGTGCCAGCAGCCCAAACTGGCAGGGGATCTACGAGCAGTACTTC. Residues: CASSPNWQGIYEQYF. This chain joins TRBV7-6 and TRBJ2-7, with a weak D call TRBD1 (6 bases). Germline assignment: CDR1 SGHVS and CDR2 FNYEAQ. V was clipped by 5 bases and J by 3 bases, with 17 bases between them. The CDR3 loop spans 15 amino acids.

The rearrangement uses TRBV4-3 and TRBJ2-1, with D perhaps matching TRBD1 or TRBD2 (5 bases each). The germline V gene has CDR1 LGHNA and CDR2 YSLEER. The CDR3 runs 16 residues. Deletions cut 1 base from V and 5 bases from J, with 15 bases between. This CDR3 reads CASSQAPGTPNNEQFF. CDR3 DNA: TGCGCCAGCAGCCAAGCCCCCGGGACCCCGAACAATGAGCAGTTCTTC.

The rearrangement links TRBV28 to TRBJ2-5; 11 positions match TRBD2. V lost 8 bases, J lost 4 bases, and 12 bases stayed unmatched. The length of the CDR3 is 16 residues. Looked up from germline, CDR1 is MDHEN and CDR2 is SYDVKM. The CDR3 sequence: CASGGFSGGARETQYF. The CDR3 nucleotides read TGTGCCAGCGGAGGTTTTAGCGGGGGGGCCAGAGAGACCCAGTACTTC.

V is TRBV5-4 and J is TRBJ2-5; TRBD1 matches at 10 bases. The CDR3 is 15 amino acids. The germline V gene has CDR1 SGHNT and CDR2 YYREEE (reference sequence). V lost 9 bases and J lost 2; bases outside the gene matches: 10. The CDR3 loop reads CATHGSGQGQETQYF. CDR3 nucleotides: TGTGCCACCCACGGATCGGGACAGGGGCAAGAGACCCAGTACTTC.

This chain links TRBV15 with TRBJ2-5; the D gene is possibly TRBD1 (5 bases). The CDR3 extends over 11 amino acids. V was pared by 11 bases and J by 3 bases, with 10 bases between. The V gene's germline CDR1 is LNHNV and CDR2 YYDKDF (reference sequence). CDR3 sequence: CASQGKETQYF. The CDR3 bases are TGTGCCTCCCAGGGTAAAGAGACCCAGTACTTC.

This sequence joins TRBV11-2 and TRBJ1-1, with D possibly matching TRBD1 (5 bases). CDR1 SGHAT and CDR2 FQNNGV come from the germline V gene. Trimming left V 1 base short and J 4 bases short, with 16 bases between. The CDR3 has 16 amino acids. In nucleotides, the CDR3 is TGTGCCAGCAGCTTAGGGAGGAGAGCGGGGACCACTGAAGCTTTCTTT. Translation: CASSLGRRAGTTEAFF.